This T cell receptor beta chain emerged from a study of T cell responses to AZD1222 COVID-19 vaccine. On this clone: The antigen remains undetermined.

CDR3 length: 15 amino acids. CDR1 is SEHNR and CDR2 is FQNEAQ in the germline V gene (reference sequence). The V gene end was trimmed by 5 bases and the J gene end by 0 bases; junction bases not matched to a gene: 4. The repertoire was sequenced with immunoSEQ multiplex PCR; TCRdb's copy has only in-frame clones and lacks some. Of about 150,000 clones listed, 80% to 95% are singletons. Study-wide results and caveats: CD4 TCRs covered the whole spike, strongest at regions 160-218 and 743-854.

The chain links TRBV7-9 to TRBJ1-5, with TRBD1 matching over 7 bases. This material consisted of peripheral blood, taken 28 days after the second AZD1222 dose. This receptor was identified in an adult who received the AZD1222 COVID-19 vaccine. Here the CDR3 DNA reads TGTGCCAGCAGCCCGGGGACAGTTAGCAATCAGCCCCAGCATTTT. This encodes CASSPGTVSNQPQHF.